The clone carrying this T cell receptor beta chain has just one count. Its antigen is not identified. These data are taken from a study of cytomegalovirus exposure and HLA in healthy donors. V trimming: 4 bases; J trimming: 2 bases; junction bases outside the gene matches: 3. The CDR3 runs to 14 residues. Germline V gene lookup returns CDR1 LNHDA and CDR2 SQIVND (reference sequence). Overall study results and limits: Investigators reported over 150 TCR beta chains as tied to cytomegalovirus. Using the classifier, cytomegalovirus status was reportedly diagnosed with high specificity and sensitivity.

Some clones are missing from TCRdb's copy, which holds only in-frame ones; the method was immunoSEQ multiplex PCR. Here the sample spans roughly 260,000 clones, almost 90% being singletons. The chain has TRBV19 and TRBJ2-3, with TRBD1 matching over 7 bases. Sequenced sample: PBMCs. This receptor was taken from a woman between 18 and 29 years old in good health and CMV-seronegative. The CDR3 region is CASSTGQPTDTQYF. CDR3 coding DNA: TGTGCCAGTAGTACGGGACAGCCCACAGATACGCAGTATTTT.